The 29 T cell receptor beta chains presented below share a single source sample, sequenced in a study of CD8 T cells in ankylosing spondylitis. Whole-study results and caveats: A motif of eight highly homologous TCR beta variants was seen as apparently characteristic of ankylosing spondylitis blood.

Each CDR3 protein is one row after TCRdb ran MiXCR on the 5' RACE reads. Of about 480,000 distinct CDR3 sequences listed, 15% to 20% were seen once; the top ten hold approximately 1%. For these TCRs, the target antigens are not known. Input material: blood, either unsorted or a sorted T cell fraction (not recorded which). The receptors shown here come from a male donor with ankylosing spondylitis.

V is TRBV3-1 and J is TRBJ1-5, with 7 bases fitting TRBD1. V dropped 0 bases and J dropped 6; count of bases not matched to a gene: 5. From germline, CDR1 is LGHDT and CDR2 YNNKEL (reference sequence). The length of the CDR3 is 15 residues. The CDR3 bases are TGTGCCAGCAGCCAAGATCCCACAGGGGTTCAGCCCCAGCATTTT. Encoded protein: CASSQDPTGVQPQHF.

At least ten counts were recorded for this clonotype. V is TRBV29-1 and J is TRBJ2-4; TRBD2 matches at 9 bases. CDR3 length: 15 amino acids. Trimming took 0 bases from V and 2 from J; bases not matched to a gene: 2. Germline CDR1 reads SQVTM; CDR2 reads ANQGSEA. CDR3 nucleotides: TGCAGCGTTGAAGAGCTAGCGGGACCCAAAAACATTCAGTACTTC. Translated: CSVEELAGPKNIQYF.

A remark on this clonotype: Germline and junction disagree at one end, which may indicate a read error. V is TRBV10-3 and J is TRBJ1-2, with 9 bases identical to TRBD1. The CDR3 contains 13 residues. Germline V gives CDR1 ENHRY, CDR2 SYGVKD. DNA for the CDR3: TGTGCCACCCTAAGTGGGGACAGGGCCCTTCCTTCCTTC. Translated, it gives CATLSGDRALPSF.

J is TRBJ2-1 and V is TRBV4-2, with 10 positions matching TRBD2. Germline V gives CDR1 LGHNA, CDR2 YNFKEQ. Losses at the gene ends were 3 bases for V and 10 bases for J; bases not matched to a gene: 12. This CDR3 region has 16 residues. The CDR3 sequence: CASSQSRAGGLGEQFF. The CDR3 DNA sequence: TGTGCCAGCAGCCAGTCACGAGCGGGGGGGCTGGGAGAGCAGTTCTTC.

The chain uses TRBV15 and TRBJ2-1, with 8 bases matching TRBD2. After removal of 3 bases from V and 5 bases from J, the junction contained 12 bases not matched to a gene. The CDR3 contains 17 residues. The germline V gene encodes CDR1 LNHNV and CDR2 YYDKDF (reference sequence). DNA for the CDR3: TGTGCCACCAGCAGGGGGTCCGGGACTAGGGGGAACAATGAGCAGTTCTTC. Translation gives CATSRGSGTRGNNEQFF.

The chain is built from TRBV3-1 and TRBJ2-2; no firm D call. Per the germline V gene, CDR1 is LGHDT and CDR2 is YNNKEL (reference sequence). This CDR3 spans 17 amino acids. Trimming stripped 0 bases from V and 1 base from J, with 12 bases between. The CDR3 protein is CASSQDRSWQNTGELFF. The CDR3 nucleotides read TGTGCCAGCAGCCAAGATCGTTCGTGGCAGAACACCGGGGAGCTGTTTTTT.

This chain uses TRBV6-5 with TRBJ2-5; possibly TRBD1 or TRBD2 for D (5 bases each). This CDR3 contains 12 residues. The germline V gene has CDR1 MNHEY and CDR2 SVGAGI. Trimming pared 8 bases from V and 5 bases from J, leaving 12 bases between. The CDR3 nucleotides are TGTGCCAGCGGGGGAATAGGGGAGACCCAGTACTTC. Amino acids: CASGGIGETQYF.

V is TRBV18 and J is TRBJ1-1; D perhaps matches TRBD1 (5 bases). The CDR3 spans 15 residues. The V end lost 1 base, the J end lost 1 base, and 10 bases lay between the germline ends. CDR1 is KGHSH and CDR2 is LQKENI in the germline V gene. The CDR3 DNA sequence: TGTGCCAGCTCACCACTGGACGGGGCGAACACTGAAGCTTTCTTT. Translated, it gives CASSPLDGANTEAFF.

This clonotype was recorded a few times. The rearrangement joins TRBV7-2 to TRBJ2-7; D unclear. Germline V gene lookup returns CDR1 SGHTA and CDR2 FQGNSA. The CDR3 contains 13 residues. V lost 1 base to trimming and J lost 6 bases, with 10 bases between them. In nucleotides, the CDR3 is TGTGCCAGCAGCTTAGACTACCGAATCGAGCAGTACTTC. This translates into CASSLDYRIEQYF.

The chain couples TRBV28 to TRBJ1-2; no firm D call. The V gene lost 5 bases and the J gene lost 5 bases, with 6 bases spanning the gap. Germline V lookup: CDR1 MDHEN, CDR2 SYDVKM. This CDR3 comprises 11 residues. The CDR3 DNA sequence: TGTGCCAGCAGTCTACGGTATGGCTACACCTTC. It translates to CASSLRYGYTF.

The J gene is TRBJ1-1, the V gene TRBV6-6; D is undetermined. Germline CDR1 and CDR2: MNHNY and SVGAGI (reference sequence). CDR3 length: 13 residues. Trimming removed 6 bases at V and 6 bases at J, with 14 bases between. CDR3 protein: CASSTRRASEAFF. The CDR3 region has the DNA TGTGCCAGCAGCACCCGGAGGGCGTCTGAAGCTTTCTTT.

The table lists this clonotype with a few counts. In DNA, the CDR3 is TGTGCCAGCAGCGTATCTAGCGGTCTCACAGATACGCAGTATTTT. Its translation: CASSVSSGLTDTQYF. The chain carries TRBV9 and TRBJ2-3; TRBD2 agrees at 7 bases. The CDR3 has 15 residues. The J segment lost 2 bases and the V segment lost 1 base, leaving 4 bases of the junction unmatched. From germline, CDR1 is SGDLS and CDR2 YYNGEE.

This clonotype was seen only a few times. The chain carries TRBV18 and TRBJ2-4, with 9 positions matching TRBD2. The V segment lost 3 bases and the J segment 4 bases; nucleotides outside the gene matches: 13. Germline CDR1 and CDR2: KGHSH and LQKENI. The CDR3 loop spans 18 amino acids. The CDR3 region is CASSPGGASSGVKNIQYF. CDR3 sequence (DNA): TGTGCCAGCTCACCTGGGGGTGCCTCTAGCGGGGTAAAAAACATTCAGTACTTC.

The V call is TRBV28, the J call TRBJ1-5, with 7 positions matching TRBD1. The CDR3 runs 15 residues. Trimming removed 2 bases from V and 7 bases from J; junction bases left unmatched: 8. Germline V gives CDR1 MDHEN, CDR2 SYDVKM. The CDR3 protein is CASSLADRDRQPQHF. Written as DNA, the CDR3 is TGTGCCAGCAGTTTAGCAGACAGGGATCGGCAGCCCCAGCATTTT.

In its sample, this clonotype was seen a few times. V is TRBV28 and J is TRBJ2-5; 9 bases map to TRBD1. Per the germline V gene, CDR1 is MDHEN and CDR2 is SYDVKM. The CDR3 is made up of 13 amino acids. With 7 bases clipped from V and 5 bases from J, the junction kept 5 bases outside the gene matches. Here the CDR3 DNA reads TGTGCCAGCAACAACAGGGGGCTGGAGACCCAGTACTTC. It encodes CASNNRGLETQYF.

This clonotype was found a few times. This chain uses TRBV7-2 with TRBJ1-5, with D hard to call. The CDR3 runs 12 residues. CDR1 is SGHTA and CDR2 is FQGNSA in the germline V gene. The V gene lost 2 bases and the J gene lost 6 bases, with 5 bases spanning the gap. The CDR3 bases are TGTGCCAGCAGCTTACAAGGTCAGCCCCAGCATTTT. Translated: CASSLQGQPQHF.

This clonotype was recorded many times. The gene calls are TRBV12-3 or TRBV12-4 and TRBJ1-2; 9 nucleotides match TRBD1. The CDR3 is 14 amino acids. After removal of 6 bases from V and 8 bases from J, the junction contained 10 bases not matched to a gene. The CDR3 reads CASRPGQGRRGYTF. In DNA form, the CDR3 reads TGTGCCAGCAGACCCGGACAGGGGCGCCGAGGCTACACCTTC.

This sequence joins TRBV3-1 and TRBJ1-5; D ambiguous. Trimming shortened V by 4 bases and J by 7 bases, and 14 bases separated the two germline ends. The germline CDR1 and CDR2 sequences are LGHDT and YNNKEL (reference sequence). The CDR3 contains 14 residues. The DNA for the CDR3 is TGTGCCAGCAGCCCAGGAGGGCCGGGACAGCCCCAGCATTTT. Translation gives CASSPGGPGQPQHF.

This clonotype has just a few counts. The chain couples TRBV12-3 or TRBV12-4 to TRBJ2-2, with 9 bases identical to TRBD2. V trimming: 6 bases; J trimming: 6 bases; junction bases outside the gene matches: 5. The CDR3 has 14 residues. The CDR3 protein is CASSPSGTAGELFF. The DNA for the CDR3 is TGTGCCAGCAGCCCTAGCGGGACGGCCGGGGAGCTGTTTTTT.

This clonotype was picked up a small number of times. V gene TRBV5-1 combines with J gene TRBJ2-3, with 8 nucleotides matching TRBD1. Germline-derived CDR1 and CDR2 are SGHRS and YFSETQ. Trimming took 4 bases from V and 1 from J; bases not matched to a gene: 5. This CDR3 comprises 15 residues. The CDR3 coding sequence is TGCGCCAGCAGCGACCAGGGGGCGGGCACAGATACGCAGTATTTT. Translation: CASSDQGAGTDTQYF. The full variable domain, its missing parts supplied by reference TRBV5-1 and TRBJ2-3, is KAGVTQTPRYLIKTRGQQVTLSCSPISGHRSVSWYQQTPGQGLQFLFEYFSETQRNKGNFPGRFSGRQFSNSRSEMNVSTLELGDSALYLCASSDQGAGTDTQYFGPGTRLTVL.

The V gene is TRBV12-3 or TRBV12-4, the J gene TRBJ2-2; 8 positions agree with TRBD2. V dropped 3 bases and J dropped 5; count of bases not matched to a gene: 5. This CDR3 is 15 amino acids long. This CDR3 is CASSLLASGTGELFF. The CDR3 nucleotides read TGTGCCAGCAGTTTGTTGGCTAGCGGGACCGGGGAGCTGTTTTTT.

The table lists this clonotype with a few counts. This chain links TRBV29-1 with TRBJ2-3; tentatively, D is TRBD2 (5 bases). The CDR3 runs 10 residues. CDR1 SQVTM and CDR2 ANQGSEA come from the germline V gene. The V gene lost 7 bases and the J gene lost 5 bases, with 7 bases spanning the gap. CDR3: CSAGGDTQYF. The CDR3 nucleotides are TGCAGCGCAGGAGGAGATACGCAGTATTTT.

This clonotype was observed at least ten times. CDR3 coding DNA: TGTGCCACCAGCAGGGGCCGGGAGGGAACTAATGAAAAACTGTTTTTT. The encoded protein is CATSRGREGTNEKLFF. The chain combines TRBV15 with TRBJ1-4, with no clear D. V gave up 3 bases and J gave up 1 base, with 12 bases separating them. Germline-derived CDR1 and CDR2 are LNHNV and YYDKDF (reference sequence). The CDR3 is 16 amino acids. The full variable domain, in which reference TRBV15 and TRBJ1-4 provide the parts outside the CDR3, is DAMVIQNPRYQVTQFGKPVTLSCSQTLNHNVMYWYQQKSSQAPKLLFHYYDKDFNNEADTPDNFQSRRPNTSFCFLDIRSPGLGDTAMYLCATSRGREGTNEKLFFGSGTQLSVL.

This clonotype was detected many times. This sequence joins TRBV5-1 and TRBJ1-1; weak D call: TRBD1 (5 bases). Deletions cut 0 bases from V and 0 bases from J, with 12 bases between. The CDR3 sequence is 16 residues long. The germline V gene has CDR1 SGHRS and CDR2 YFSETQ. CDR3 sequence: CASSLAGGIMNTEAFF. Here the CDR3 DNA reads TGCGCCAGCAGCTTGGCCGGGGGGATTATGAACACTGAAGCTTTCTTT.

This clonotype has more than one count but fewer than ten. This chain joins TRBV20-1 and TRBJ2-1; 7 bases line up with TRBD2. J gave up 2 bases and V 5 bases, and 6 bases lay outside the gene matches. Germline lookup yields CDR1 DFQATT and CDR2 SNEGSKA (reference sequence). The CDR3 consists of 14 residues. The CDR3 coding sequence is TGCAGTGCTGCTAGCGGAAACACCTACAATGAGCAGTTCTTC. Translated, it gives CSAASGNTYNEQFF.

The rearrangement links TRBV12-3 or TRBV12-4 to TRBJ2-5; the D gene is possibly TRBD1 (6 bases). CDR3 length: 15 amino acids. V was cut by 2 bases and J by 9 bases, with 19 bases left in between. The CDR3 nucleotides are TGTGCCAGCAGTTTAAAAGGGACATCCGATACGGCCCAGTACTTC. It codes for CASSLKGTSDTAQYF.

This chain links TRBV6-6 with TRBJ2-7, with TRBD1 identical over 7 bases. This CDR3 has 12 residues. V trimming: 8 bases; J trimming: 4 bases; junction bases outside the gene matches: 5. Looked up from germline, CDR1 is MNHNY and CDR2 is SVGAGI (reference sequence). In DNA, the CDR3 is TGTGCCAGCTCCGGACAGGCGTACGAGCAGTACTTC. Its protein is CASSGQAYEQYF.

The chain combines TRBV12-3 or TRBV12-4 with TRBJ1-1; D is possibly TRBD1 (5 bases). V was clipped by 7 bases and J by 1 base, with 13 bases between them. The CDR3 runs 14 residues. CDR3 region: CASTFLGGNTEAFF. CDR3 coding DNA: TGTGCCAGCACCTTCCTTGGGGGGAACACTGAAGCTTTCTTT.

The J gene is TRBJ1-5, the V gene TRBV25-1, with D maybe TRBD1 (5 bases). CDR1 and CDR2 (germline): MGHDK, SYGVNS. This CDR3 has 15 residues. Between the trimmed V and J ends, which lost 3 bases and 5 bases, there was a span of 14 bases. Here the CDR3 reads CASSEAGRGDQPQHF. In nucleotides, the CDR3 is TGTGCCAGCAGTGAGGCAGGGAGGGGAGATCAGCCCCAGCATTTT. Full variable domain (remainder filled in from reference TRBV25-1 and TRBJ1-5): EADIYQTPRYLVIGTGKKITLECSQTMGHDKMYWYQQDPGMELHLIHYSYGVNSTEKGDLSSESTVSRIRTEHFPLTLESARPSHTSQYLCASSEAGRGDQPQHFGDGTRLSIL.